This section outlines one T cell receptor (beta chain) sequence together with its context. The antigen remains undetermined. This entry comes from a study of cytomegalovirus exposure and HLA in healthy donors. Study results and caveats: HLA alleles showed associations with 15,000 to 20,000 TCR beta sequences in a later analysis, at a 0.05 false discovery rate.

The PCR used 60 Vbeta and 13 Jbeta primers. The data were produced by immunoSEQ multiplex PCR, yet TCRdb's version contains in-frame clones alone and is incomplete. The sample lists about 40,000 clones; 68% were seen once. The CDR3 runs 18 residues. After removal of 0 bases from V and 2 bases from J, the junction contained 7 bases not matched to a gene. Germline-derived CDR1 and CDR2 are SGHRS and YFSETQ. This clonotype was sampled from a man aged 35-49 years in good health and CMV-seronegative. The gene calls are TRBV5-1 and TRBJ2-1; 11 bases are shared with TRBD2. The sequencing sample was made of PBMCs. CDR3 sequence reads: CASSLEASGGYAYNEQFF. CDR3 in DNA: TGCGCCAGCAGCTTGGAAGCTAGCGGGGGGTACGCCTACAATGAGCAGTTCTTC.